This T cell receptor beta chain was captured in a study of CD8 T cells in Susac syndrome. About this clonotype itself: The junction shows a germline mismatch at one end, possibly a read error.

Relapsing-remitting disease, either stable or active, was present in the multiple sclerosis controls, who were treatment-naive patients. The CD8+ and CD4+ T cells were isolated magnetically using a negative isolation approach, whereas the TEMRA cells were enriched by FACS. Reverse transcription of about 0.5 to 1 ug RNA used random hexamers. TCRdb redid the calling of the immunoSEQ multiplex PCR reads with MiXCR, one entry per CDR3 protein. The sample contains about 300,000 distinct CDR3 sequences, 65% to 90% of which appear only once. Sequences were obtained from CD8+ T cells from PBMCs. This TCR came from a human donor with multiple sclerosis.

This CDR3 reads CAISTSGTVDNEQLF. CDR3 bases: TGTGCCATCTCGACTAGCGGGACCGTCGACAATGAGCAGCTCTTC. V usage is TRBV24-1 and J usage is TRBJ2-1; 11 bases agree with TRBD2. The length of the CDR3 is 15 residues. From germline, CDR1 is KGHDR and CDR2 SFDVKD.